Reported below is one TCR beta chain. It lacks a known antigen. Nothing much larger sits one base from this clone, and base qualities are not available. Genomic DNA was extracted from sorted cells for sequencing of the TCRbeta CDR3 region. The immunoSEQ Assay was used for sequencing of TCRbeta CDR3 regions. Drawn from immuneACCESS, this table holds only the in-frame rearrangements with V and J called that TCRdb kept. Clones are partly lost; checked studies trace under half to an unresolved V gene and leave the rest unexplained. For this sample the table gives around 21,000 clones, of which around 80% were detected only once. The ten largest clones represent 13% to 15% of the sample. Reading from cysteine to phenylalanine, the CDR3 counts 14 amino acids. The only DNA kept is the CDR3, 42 bases in frame from the first base. Trimming costs V 5 bases and J 8 bases, and their ends lie 18 bases apart. CDR1 and CDR2, per the germline V gene, are KGHSH and LQKENI.

The record originates from a study of OX40 agonist ivuxolimab in advanced cancers. Looking at the study overall: Ivuxolimab, which targeted the costimulatory receptor OX40 (CD134), was an agonistic, fully human IgG2 monoclonal antibody. Intravenous ivuxolimab was administered to patients every 2 weeks at six dose levels: 0.01, 0.1, 0.3, 1.5, 3 and 10 mg/kg. Of the roughly 52 patients in dose escalation, some 19 had hepatocellular carcinoma, approximately 15 had melanoma, 9 had renal cell carcinoma and 9 had head and neck cancer. In the dose-escalation cohort, approximately 82% of patients were male, and the mean age was 60 years with a range of roughly 20 to 85. Patients were allowed to have had prior anti-PD-1, anti-PD-L1 or anti-CTLA-4 therapy, and less than 45% of the dose-escalation patients had previously received checkpoint inhibitors. Partial responses occurred in three dose-escalation patients: two with cutaneous melanoma and one with hepatocellular carcinoma. Peripheral TCRbeta sequencing was intended to test whether TCR sequence diversity was altered and clonal T-cell expansion was caused by ivuxolimab. The paper describes the monotherapy dose-escalation part (N of about 57 patients) of the phase I trial of ivuxolimab.

General study outcomes and caveats: Which antigens the clonally expanded peripheral T cells were specific for was not determined. On average, CD8+ T cells showed more expanded clones than CD4+ T cells after ivuxolimab. Low levels of normalized T-cell clonal expansion were also seen in some nonresponding patients. In the 0.1-3.0 mg/kg groups, partial responders were among the patients with the lowest normalized peripheral clonal expansion, particularly in CD8+ T cells. At doses from 0.1 to 3.0 mg/kg, clonal expansion was seen in both CD4+ and CD8+ blood T cells between baseline and week 6.

The trial excluded patients who had a history of autoimmune disease or were on systemic immunosuppression. In every dose cohort, peripheral blood was drawn for TCR sequencing at baseline, cycle 4 day 1, and cycle 7 day 1. Samples came from an open-label, multicenter, first-in-human phase I dose-escalation trial of ivuxolimab. Adults with locally advanced or metastatic melanoma, renal cell, hepatocellular, or head and neck squamous cell carcinoma were enrolled in the trial. Before TCR sequencing, CD4+ T cells and CD8+ T cells were sorted from peripheral blood as separate populations. The chain is made from TRBV18 and TRBJ1-2, and TRBD1 may be the D gene, going by 5 matching bases. This TCR was sampled from an adult with an advanced solid tumor such as melanoma, head and neck, liver or kidney cancer. The sample was CD4+ or CD8+ T cells sorted from blood, taken in a trial of the OX40 agonist ivuxolimab. The CDR3 is CASSSGTDVEGYTF. The base sequence is TGTGCCAGCTCATCCGGGACTGACGTGGAGGGCTACACCTTC.